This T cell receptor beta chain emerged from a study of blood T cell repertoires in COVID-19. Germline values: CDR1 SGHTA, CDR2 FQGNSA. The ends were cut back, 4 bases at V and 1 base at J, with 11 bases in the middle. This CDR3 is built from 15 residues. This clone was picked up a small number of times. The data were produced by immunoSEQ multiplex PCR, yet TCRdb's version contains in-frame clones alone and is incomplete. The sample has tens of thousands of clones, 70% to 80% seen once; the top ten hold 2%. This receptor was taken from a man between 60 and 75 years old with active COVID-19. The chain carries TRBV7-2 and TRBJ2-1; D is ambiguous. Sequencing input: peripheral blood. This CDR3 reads CASSSGAQSYNEQFF. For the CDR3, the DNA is TGTGCCAGCAGCTCTGGAGCCCAATCCTACAATGAGCAGTTCTTC.